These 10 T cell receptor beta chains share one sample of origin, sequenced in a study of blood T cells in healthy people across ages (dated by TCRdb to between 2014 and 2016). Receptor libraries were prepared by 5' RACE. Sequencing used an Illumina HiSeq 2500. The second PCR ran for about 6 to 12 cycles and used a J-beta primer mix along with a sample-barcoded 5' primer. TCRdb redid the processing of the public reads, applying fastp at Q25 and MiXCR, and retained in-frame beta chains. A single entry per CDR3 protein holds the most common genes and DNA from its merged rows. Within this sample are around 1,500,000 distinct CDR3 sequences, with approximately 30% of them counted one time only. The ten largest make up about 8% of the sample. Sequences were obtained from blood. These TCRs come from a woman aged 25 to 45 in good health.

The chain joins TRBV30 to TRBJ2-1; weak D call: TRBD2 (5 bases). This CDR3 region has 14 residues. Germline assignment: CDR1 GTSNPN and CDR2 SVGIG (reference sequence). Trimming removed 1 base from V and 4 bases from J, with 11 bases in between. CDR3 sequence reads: CAWSASGHYNEQFF. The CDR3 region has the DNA TGTGCCTGGAGTGCGAGCGGCCATTACAATGAGCAGTTCTTC. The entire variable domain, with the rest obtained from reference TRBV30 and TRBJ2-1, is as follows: SQTIHQWPATLVQPVGSPLSLECTVEGTSNPNLYWYRQAAGRGLQLLFYSVGIGQISSEVPQNLSASRPQDRQFILSSKKLLLSDSGFYLCAWSASGHYNEQFFGPGTRLTVL.

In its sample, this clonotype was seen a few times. This CDR3 is CSVAGRANYGYTF. As DNA, the CDR3 is TGCAGCGTCGCCGGGAGGGCTAACTATGGCTACACCTTC. This chain connects TRBV29-1 to TRBJ1-2, with unresolved D. Germline V gene lookup returns CDR1 SQVTM and CDR2 ANQGSEA. V was clipped by 6 bases and J by 0 bases, with 11 bases between them. The CDR3 length is 13 residues.

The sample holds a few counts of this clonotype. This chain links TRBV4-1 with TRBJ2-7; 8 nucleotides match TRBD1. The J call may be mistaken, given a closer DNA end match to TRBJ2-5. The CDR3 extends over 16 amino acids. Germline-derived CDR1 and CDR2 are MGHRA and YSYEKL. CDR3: CASSQETGGLRETQYF. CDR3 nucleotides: TGCGCCAGCAGCCAAGAAACAGGGGGTCTTAGAGAGACCCAGTACTTC.

The CDR3, as DNA: TGTGCCAGCTCACCGACACCGGAGGGTAAACTGTTTTTT. It specifies CASSPTPEGKLFF. The V gene is TRBV18, the J gene TRBJ1-4; no clear D gene. Germline loops: CDR1 KGHSH, CDR2 LQKENI. The ends were cut back, 3 bases at V and 11 bases at J, with 13 bases in the middle. The CDR3 consists of 13 residues.

CDR3 residues: CASSRGTGEQETQYF. The DNA of the CDR3 is TGTGCCAGCAGCCGTGGGACAGGGGAACAAGAGACCCAGTACTTC. The V and J genes are TRBV6-6 and TRBJ2-5, with TRBD1 matching 10 bases. This CDR3 is 15 amino acids long. The V gene end was trimmed by 6 bases and the J gene end by 2 bases; junction bases not matched to a gene: 6. Germline CDR1 reads MNHNY; CDR2 reads SVGAGI (reference sequence).

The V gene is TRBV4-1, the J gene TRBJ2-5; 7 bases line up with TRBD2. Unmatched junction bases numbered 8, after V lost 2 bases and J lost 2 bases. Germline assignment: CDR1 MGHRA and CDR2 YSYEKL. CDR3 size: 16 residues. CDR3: CASSQRWASGQETQYF. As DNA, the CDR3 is TGCGCCAGCAGCCAAAGATGGGCTAGCGGTCAAGAGACCCAGTACTTC.

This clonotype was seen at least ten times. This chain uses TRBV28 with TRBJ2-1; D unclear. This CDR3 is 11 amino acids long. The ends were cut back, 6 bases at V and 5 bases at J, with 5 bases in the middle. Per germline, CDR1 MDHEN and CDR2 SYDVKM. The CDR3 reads CASRSNNEQFF. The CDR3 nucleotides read TGTGCCAGCAGATCGAACAATGAGCAGTTCTTC.

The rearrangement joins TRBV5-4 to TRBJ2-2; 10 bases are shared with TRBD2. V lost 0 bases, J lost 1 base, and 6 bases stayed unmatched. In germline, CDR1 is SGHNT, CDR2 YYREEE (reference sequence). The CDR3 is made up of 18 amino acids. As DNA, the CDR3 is TGTGCCAGCAGCTTGGGCCTAGCGGGGGCCAAGAACACCGGGGAGCTGTTTTTT. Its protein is CASSLGLAGAKNTGELFF.

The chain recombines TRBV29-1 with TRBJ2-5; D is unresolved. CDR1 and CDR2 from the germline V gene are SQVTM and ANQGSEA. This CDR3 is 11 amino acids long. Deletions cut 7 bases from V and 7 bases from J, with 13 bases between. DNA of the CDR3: TGCAGCGACGTAGTCATGAGGACCCAGTACTTC. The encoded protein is CSDVVMRTQYF. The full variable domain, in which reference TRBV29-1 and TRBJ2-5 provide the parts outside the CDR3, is SAVISQKPSRDICQRGTSLTIQCQVDSQVTMMFWYRQQPGQSLTLIATANQGSEATYESGFVIDKFPISRPNLTFSTLTVSNMSPEDSSIYLCSDVVMRTQYFGPGTRLLVL.

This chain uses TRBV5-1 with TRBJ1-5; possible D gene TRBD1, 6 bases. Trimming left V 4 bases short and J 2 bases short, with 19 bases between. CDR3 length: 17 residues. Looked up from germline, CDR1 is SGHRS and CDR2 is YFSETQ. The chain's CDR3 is CASSPLGGQFGNQPQHF. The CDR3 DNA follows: TGCGCCAGCAGCCCCCTGGGGGGGCAGTTTGGCAATCAGCCCCAGCATTTT.